This TCR beta chain was observed in a study of CD8 T cells in ankylosing spondylitis. The CDR3 is made up of 15 amino acids. With 5 bases removed from V and 2 bases from J, the gap between germline ends came to 14 bases. Germline CDR1 is LGHNA and CDR2 is YSLEER. Findings and limits, study-wide: The disease-linked clones had a CD8+ phenotype and low blood frequencies. In synovial fluid and blood from reactive arthritis, some motif variants were previously reported. Ankylosing spondylitis blood appeared to be characterized by a TCR beta motif of about 8 highly homologous variants.

Libraries of TCR beta came from quantitative 5'-RACE with molecular barcodes. TCRdb called the 5' RACE reads again in MiXCR, with one record for every CDR3 protein. The table shows roughly 180,000 distinct CDR3 sequences, with approximately 10% occurring only once. Ten or more counts support this clonotype. As yet, its antigen is unknown. The sample was blood, either unsorted or a sorted T cell fraction (not recorded which). The clonotype comes from a female donor with ankylosing spondylitis or in good health (not recorded which). The chain uses TRBV4-3 and TRBJ2-3; TRBD2 might be the D (6 bases). The CDR3, as DNA: TGCGCCAGCAGCATCCGGGACTCGTCCACAGATACGCAGTATTTT. Its protein product is CASSIRDSSTDTQYF.